These 23 T cell receptor beta chains originate from one sample sequenced in a study of Graves' ophthalmopathy and Graves' hyperthyroidism. The authors amplified TCR beta CDR3 regions, and they did so from RNA transcripts for repertoire sequencing. A first-round RT-PCR used HTBI primers, followed by a second-round multiplex PCR. TCRdb ran MiXCR on the multiplex PCR reads and lists one entry per CDR3 protein. The data hold over 650,000 distinct CDR3 sequences, with about 41% observed a single time. Sample: peripheral blood. The receptors come from an adult man with Graves' ophthalmopathy.

This clonotype has a single count. The rearrangement uses TRBV2 and TRBJ2-3; unclear D gene. Trimming stripped 7 bases from V and 2 bases from J, with 10 bases between. This CDR3 has 13 amino acids. Germline V gives CDR1 SNHLY, CDR2 FYNNEI. CDR3 protein: CASKAGPTDTQYF. Written as DNA, the CDR3 is TGTGCCAGCAAGGCCGGACCCACAGATACGCAGTATTTT.

This clonotype was recorded a few times. The V and J genes are TRBV2 and TRBJ2-2, with TRBD1 as a possible D gene (6 bases). Trimming took off 5 bases at V and 0 bases at J, with 13 bases between the two ends. Germline V gives CDR1 SNHLY, CDR2 FYNNEI. CDR3 length equals 16 residues. The CDR3 region is CASSLTGFANTGELFF. For the CDR3, the DNA is TGTGCCAGCAGTCTAACAGGGTTCGCGAACACCGGGGAGCTGTTTTTT.

In its sample, this clonotype was seen many times. This chain connects TRBV7-8 to TRBJ2-5; 7 bases are a match to TRBD2. The germline CDR1 and CDR2 sequences are SGHVS and FQNEAQ. V trimming: 4 bases; J trimming: 4 bases; junction bases outside the gene matches: 9. The CDR3 runs to 15 residues. The CDR3 spells CASSSVGGDLETQYF. The CDR3 nucleotides are TGTGCCAGCAGCTCGGTGGGAGGGGACCTAGAGACCCAGTACTTC. Variable domain in full (rest from reference TRBV7-8 and TRBJ2-5): GAGVSQSPRYKVAKRGQDVALRCDPISGHVSLFWYQQALGQGPEFLTYFQNEAQLDKSGLPSDRFFAERPEGSVSTLKIQRTQQEDSAVYLCASSSVGGDLETQYFGPGTRLLVL.

This chain connects TRBV12-3 or TRBV12-4 to TRBJ2-2; D might be TRBD1 (5 bases). Trimming pared 6 bases from V and 0 bases from J, leaving 17 bases between. CDR3 length: 17 amino acids. The CDR3 here is CASSLQMTATNTGELFF. The DNA for the CDR3 is TGTGCCAGCAGCTTACAAATGACAGCGACGAACACCGGGGAGCTGTTTTTT.

In its sample, this clonotype was seen many times. The chain recombines TRBV6-6 with TRBJ1-5; 8 positions agree with TRBD1. The CDR3 has 14 amino acids. V was clipped by 7 bases and J by 4 bases; unmatched bases: 6. CDR1 MNHNY and CDR2 SVGAGI come from the germline V gene (reference sequence). The CDR3 bases are TGTGCCAGCACCGATAGACAGGGGAATCAGCCCCAGCATTTT. Encoded protein: CASTDRQGNQPQHF.

V usage is TRBV6-6 and J usage is TRBJ2-7; the D gene is possibly TRBD2 (5 bases). Per the germline V gene, CDR1 is MNHNY and CDR2 is SVGAGI (reference sequence). This CDR3 is built from 12 residues. V lost 7 bases to trimming and J lost 5 bases, with 12 bases between them. This CDR3 is CASNGITHEQYF. The CDR3 region has the DNA TGTGCCAGCAACGGGATCACCCACGAGCAGTACTTC.

This clonotype was detected only a few times. The V and J genes are TRBV6-5 and TRBJ1-6, with D possibly TRBD1 on 5 matching bases. Germline V gene lookup returns CDR1 MNHEY and CDR2 SVGAGI. This CDR3 is built from 17 residues. V was shortened by 5 bases and J by 0 bases, with 14 bases between the two germline ends. The CDR3 DNA reads as TGTGCCAGCAGTGCAAGTCCAGGGAGCTCCTATAATTCACCCCTCCACTTT. This sequence encodes CASSASPGSSYNSPLHF.

There are many counts of this clonotype. The chain uses TRBV12-3 or TRBV12-4 and TRBJ1-5; TRBD1 might be the D (5 bases). V was cut by 0 bases and J by 6 bases, with 9 bases left in between. The CDR3 runs to 14 residues. The CDR3 protein is CASSLATGGQPQHF. CDR3 coding DNA: TGTGCCAGCAGTTTAGCGACCGGGGGTCAGCCCCAGCATTTT.

This clonotype came up many times. The gene calls are TRBV10-3 and TRBJ2-1, with D possibly being TRBD1 or TRBD2 (5 bases each). V shed 4 bases and J shed 8 bases, with 12 bases lying between them. CDR1 and CDR2 (germline): ENHRY, SYGVKD. This CDR3 spans 13 amino acids. The CDR3, as DNA: TGTGCCATCAGTGTGGGGCAGGAGGATGAGCAGTTCTTC. This encodes CAISVGQEDEQFF.

This clonotype came up a few times. The chain combines TRBV5-1 with TRBJ2-2; D ambiguous. V lost 0 bases and J 7 bases, leaving 7 bases between the germline ends. The CDR3 is 13 amino acids. Germline-derived CDR1 and CDR2 are SGHRS and YFSETQ. Written as DNA, the CDR3 is TGCGCCAGCAGCTTGGTGCCGGGCGGGGAGCTGTTTTTT. Encoded protein: CASSLVPGGELFF.

This clonotype was observed a handful of times. This chain connects TRBV6-5 to TRBJ1-2; D remains ambiguous. CDR3 length equals 12 residues. V lost 6 bases, J lost 5 bases, and 10 bases lay in between. Per the germline V gene, CDR1 is MNHEY and CDR2 is SVGAGI. The DNA for the CDR3 is TGTGCCAGCAGAGCGGACGGTTATGGCTACACCTTC. Translated: CASRADGYGYTF.

The gene calls are TRBV30 and TRBJ2-7, with D uncertain. This CDR3 region has 15 residues. CDR1 is GTSNPN and CDR2 is SVGIG in the germline V gene (reference sequence). V was shortened by 0 bases and J by 0 bases, with 12 bases between the two germline ends. The CDR3 reads CAWSVLDHYSYEQYF. CDR3 DNA: TGTGCCTGGAGTGTACTGGACCACTACTCCTACGAGCAGTACTTC.

This clonotype was seen once. The genes are TRBV2 and TRBJ2-5; D may match TRBD1 or TRBD2 (5 bases each). The V and J ends lost 11 bases and 4 bases respectively, with 8 bases between them. Looked up from germline, CDR1 is SNHLY and CDR2 is FYNNEI. CDR3 length equals 10 residues. CDR3 DNA: TGTGCCTTCGGGGCAGAGACCCAGTACTTC. Protein: CAFGAETQYF.

This clonotype showed up many times. V gene TRBV7-9 combines with J gene TRBJ1-1, with unresolved D. The CDR3 sequence is 13 residues long. V was cut by 3 bases and J by 1 base, with 6 bases left in between. Germline V CDR1 and CDR2: SEHNR, FQNEAQ (reference sequence). The CDR3 nucleotides are TGTGCCAGCAGCTTGATCGAGAACACTGAAGCTTTCTTT. The encoded protein is CASSLIENTEAFF.

In its sample, this clonotype was seen many times. The gene calls are TRBV12-3 or TRBV12-4 and TRBJ2-6; D may be TRBD1 (5 bases). There are 14 residues in the CDR3. V was cut by 6 bases and J by 4 bases, with 10 bases left in between. The CDR3 here is CASRRGSGANVLTF. DNA for the CDR3: TGTGCCAGCAGAAGGGGCTCGGGGGCCAACGTCCTGACTTTC.

The chain carries TRBV29-1 and TRBJ1-3; a weak D match, TRBD1 (6 bases). The V gene's germline CDR1 is SQVTM and CDR2 ANQGSEA. There are 15 residues in the CDR3. V shed 1 base and J shed 1 base, with 11 bases lying between them. The CDR3 sequence: CSVEGFTGSGNTIYF. The CDR3 region has the DNA TGCAGCGTTGAAGGCTTCACAGGGTCTGGAAACACCATATATTTT.

CDR3 residues: CSLRGQETQYF. Here the CDR3 DNA reads TGCAGCTTGCGCGGGCAAGAGACCCAGTACTTC. The chain is built from TRBV29-1 and TRBJ2-5; D may be TRBD2 (5 bases). The CDR3 extends over 11 amino acids. CDR1 and CDR2 from the germline V gene are SQVTM and ANQGSEA. The ends were cut back, 8 bases at V and 2 bases at J, with 9 bases in the middle.

The V call is TRBV2, the J call TRBJ2-5; unclear D gene. There are 13 residues in the CDR3. Germline CDR1 is SNHLY and CDR2 is FYNNEI. Trimming removed 4 bases from V and 4 bases from J, with 10 bases in between. The CDR3 DNA reads as TGTGCCAGCAGTGGGGCCAGCCGAGAGACCCAGTACTTC. Its translation: CASSGASRETQYF.

As for this clonotype: This may arise from a read error, as a much more abundant clone is one base away. The rearrangement uses TRBV19 and TRBJ1-2; D uncertain. Between the trimmed V and J ends, which lost 1 base and 9 bases, there was a span of 21 bases. CDR1 LNHDA and CDR2 SQIVND come from the germline V gene (reference sequence). The CDR3 runs 16 residues. CDR3 nucleotide sequence: TGTGCCAGTAGTATAGTAGTACACCATCCATACTCCCGCTACACCTTC. Its translation is CASSIVVHHPYSRYTF.

In its sample, this clonotype was seen many times. The chain couples TRBV5-1 to TRBJ1-2; D remains unclear. V was shortened by 1 base and J by 7 bases, with 14 bases between the two germline ends. CDR1 and CDR2 (germline): SGHRS, YFSETQ. There are 14 residues in the CDR3. Here the CDR3 DNA reads TGCGCCAGCAGCTTGAACAGTATAGCGTCTGGCTACACCTTC. The encoded protein is CASSLNSIASGYTF.

This clonotype turned up a few times. Just one base apart from a much larger clone, this may be a read error. V and J are TRBV15 and TRBJ2-7; D ambiguous. Germline CDR1 and CDR2: LNHNV and YYDKDF (reference sequence). CDR3 length: 15 amino acids. CDR3 DNA: TGTGCCACCAGCAGAGATCAAGGTATCTCCTACGAGCAGTGCTTC. It yields the protein CATSRDQGISYEQCF.

This clonotype was counted a few times. This chain joins TRBV25-1 and TRBJ1-1; no firm D call. The V end lost 9 bases, the J end lost 1 base, and 6 bases lay between the germline ends. CDR3 length: 11 residues. Germline V lookup: CDR1 MGHDK, CDR2 SYGVNS. The CDR3, as DNA: TGTGCCAGTTACGGGAACACTGAAGCTTTCTTT. It encodes CASYGNTEAFF. The full variable domain, its missing parts supplied by reference TRBV25-1 and TRBJ1-1, is EADIYQTPRYLVIGTGKKITLECSQTMGHDKMYWYQQDPGMELHLIHYSYGVNSTEKGDLSSESTVSRIRTEHFPLTLESARPSHTSQYLCASYGNTEAFFGQGTRLTVV.

The chain joins TRBV19 to TRBJ1-5; D is undetermined. CDR3 length: 13 residues. Germline values: CDR1 LNHDA, CDR2 SQIVND (reference sequence). The germline V and J ends were trimmed by 4 bases and 7 bases, with 11 bases remaining between them. The CDR3 spells CASSKAGGQPQHF. The DNA of the CDR3 is TGTGCCAGTAGTAAGGCGGGAGGGCAGCCCCAGCATTTT. The whole variable domain, remainder taken from reference TRBV19 and TRBJ1-5, is DGGITQSPKYLFRKEGQNVTLSCEQNLNHDAMYWYRQDPGQGLRLIYYSQIVNDFQKGDIAEGYSVSREKKESFPLTVTSAQKNPTAFYLCASSKAGGQPQHFGDGTRLSIL.